One TCR beta chain is described in this entry. The sample originates from a study of blood T cell repertoires in COVID-19. CDR1 is GTSNPN and CDR2 is SVGIG in the germline V gene (reference sequence). The V gene end was trimmed by 3 bases and the J gene end by 4 bases; junction bases not matched to a gene: 6. There are 14 residues in the CDR3. Only in-frame clones appear in the TCRdb table, and some are missing; sequencing was by immunoSEQ multiplex PCR. The sample yields about 190,000 clones, around 90% seen once. The material sequenced was peripheral blood. This clonotype originated in a middle-aged man with acute or convalescent COVID-19. The gene calls are TRBV30 and TRBJ1-1, with 9 bases identical to TRBD1. The DNA for the CDR3 is TGTGCCTGGAGGGGTGACAGGGGGACCACTGAAGCTTTCTTT. It yields the protein CAWRGDRGTTEAFF.